The present TCR beta chain was sequenced within a study of OX40 agonist ivuxolimab in advanced cancers. On the study more broadly: Patients achieving partial responses numbered three: one hepatocellular carcinoma case and two cutaneous melanoma cases.

Assay: immunoSEQ multiplex PCR; the TCRdb copy retains only in-frame clones and omits some. This sample has roughly 70,000 clones, with more than 75% found just once. CDR1 and CDR2 from the germline V gene are MNHEY and SVGAGI. This CDR3 spans 15 amino acids. Trimming stripped 11 bases from V and 6 bases from J, with 22 bases between. Whole-study findings and limits: Some of the lowest clonal expansion was seen in partial responders at 0.1-3.0 mg/kg. More expanded clones were found, on average, in CD8+ than in CD4+ T cells.

On this clone: Antigen: not known.

The chain has TRBV6-5 and TRBJ2-2; D ambiguous. The material was CD4+ or CD8+ T cells sorted from blood, obtained in a trial of the OX40 agonist ivuxolimab. This TCR was recovered from an adult with an advanced solid tumor such as melanoma, head and neck, liver or kidney cancer. CDR3 amino acids: CASKGQARHPGELFF. The DNA for the CDR3 is TGTGCCTCCAAAGGGCAGGCAAGGCATCCCGGGGAGCTGTTTTTT.